The present TCR beta chain was sequenced within a study of T cell responses to AZD1222 COVID-19 vaccine. Findings and limits, study-wide: No repertoire was sampled before or during the peak T cell response, only after it.

With regard to this clone: The antigen remains undetermined.

Produced via immunoSEQ multiplex PCR; TCRdb's table is partial and in-frame only. The sample yields about 100,000 clones, approximately 92% seen once. Germline V gives CDR1 GTSNPN, CDR2 SVGIG (reference sequence). Trimming took off 0 bases at V and 1 base at J, with 12 bases between the two ends. This CDR3 spans 15 amino acids. This receptor was taken from an adult who received the AZD1222 COVID-19 vaccine. The sequencing here drew on peripheral blood, taken 28 days after the second AZD1222 dose. This chain connects TRBV30 to TRBJ2-5, with D unclear. The CDR3 DNA is TGTGCCTGGAGTGTAGACGTCCTATTCCAAGAGACCCAGTACTTC. Amino acid sequence: CAWSVDVLFQETQYF.